The next 2 T cell receptor beta chains were all read from a single sample in a study of radiotherapy plus CTLA-4 blockade in lung cancer. Assay: immunoSEQ multiplex PCR; the TCRdb copy retains only in-frame clones and omits some. The sample lists about 31,000 clones, 60% to 75% occurring once. This specimen was peripheral blood, taken from a patient treated with radiotherapy plus ipilimumab. The receptors were gathered from a human donor with non-small cell lung cancer whose response to radiotherapy plus ipilimumab could not be evaluated.

This sequence joins TRBV21-1 and TRBJ1-2; the D call of TRBD1 is as the table states it, not checked on the DNA. TRBV21-1 is shown as a pseudogene. This CDR3 spans 12 amino acids. CDR3 sequence reads: CASSKFLQGYTF. The CDR3 DNA follows: TGTGCCAGCAGCAAATTCTTGCAGGGCTACACCTTC.

The chain joins TRBV18 to TRBJ2-5, with D possibly being TRBD2 (6 bases). The CDR3 is 14 residues long. The V end lost 2 bases, the J end lost 4 bases, and 11 bases lay between the germline ends. Germline assignment: CDR1 KGHSH and CDR2 LQKENI. Written as DNA, the CDR3 is TGTGCCAGCTCACCAGGGGCGGGAAGAGAGACCCAGTACTTC. The encoded protein is CASSPGAGRETQYF.